The rows below give T cell receptor beta chains drawn from one sample of a study of shared clonotypes between healthy human individuals. Method: immunoSEQ multiplex PCR; TCRdb's copy keeps in-frame clones and lacks some. The sample records about 980,000 clones, less than 85% being singletons. Sequencing input: memory CD4+ T cells sorted from blood. These receptors came from a man between 18 and 35 years old in good health. Each CDR3 is given with its conserved first and last residue. A D gene is named only where the DNA matches it firmly. Only some rows state a clone size, as once, few, many or a class for expanded clones.

d_call clone_size j_call v_call cdr3_nt cdr3_aa
TRBD1 NA TRBJ1-4 TRBV11-3 TGTGCCAGTCACAGGGGAAATGAAAAACTGTTTTTT CASHRGNEKLFF
NA NA TRBJ2-3 TRBV6-5 TGTGCCAGCAGCCTACTCCCTCTCCGTCCAAATACGCAGTATTTT CASSLLPLRPNTQYF
NA few TRBJ2-1 TRBV27 TGTGCCAGCAGTTCTCCCAGCGCGAGCTCCTACAATGAGCAGTTCTTC CASSSPSASSYNEQFF
TRBD1 NA TRBJ2-7 TRBV5-1 TGCGCCAGCAGCCCGTTGAGGGGGCGCGAGCAGTACTTC CASSPLRGREQYF
TRBD2 many TRBJ2-1 TRBV18 TGTGCCAGCTCACGAGCGGGAGCCCTAGATGAGCAGTTCTTC CASSRAGALDEQFF
TRBD1 NA TRBJ2-7 TRBV10-1 TGCGCCAGCAGTCCTAACCGACAGGGCTACGAGCAGTACTTC CASSPNRQGYEQYF
NA few TRBJ1-1 TRBV10-3 TGTGCCATCAGTGATAATCGGAACACTGAAGCTTTCTTT CAISDNRNTEAFF
TRBD1 NA TRBJ2-7 TRBV14 TGTGCCAGCAGCCCCACCTGGGACAGGAGCTACGAGCAGTACTTC CASSPTWDRSYEQYF
NA NA TRBJ2-2 TRBV14 TGTGCCAGCAGTTCCTTCCTTAACACCGGGGAGCTGTTTTTT CASSSFLNTGELFF
NA NA TRBJ2-1 TRBV7-2 TGTGCCAGCAGCTTAGCGCAAGTGAGTCGGCAGTTCTTC CASSLAQVSRQFF
TRBD1 once TRBJ1-1 TRBV5-4 TGTGCCAGCAGCACAGAGGGGGCAGGGAACACTGAAGCTTTCTTT CASSTEGAGNTEAFF
NA NA TRBJ2-1 TRBV5-1 TGCGCCAGCAGCTTGGGGCAGGTCTCCTACAATGAGCAGTTCTTC CASSLGQVSYNEQFF
TRBD1 NA TRBJ1-4 TRBV7-2 TGTGCCAGCAGCTCAGACAGGGGTGATGAAAAACTGTTTTTT CASSSDRGDEKLFF
NA NA TRBJ2-5 TRBV29-1 TGCAGCGCAGGACATTCCGGGGAGACCCAGTACTTC CSAGHSGETQYF
NA NA TRBJ1-4 TRBV27 TGTGCCAGCAGTTTCGGGGGGCGGGGTAATGAAAAACTGTTTTTT CASSFGGRGNEKLFF
NA NA TRBJ1-4 TRBV18 TGTGCCAGCTCCCCGGAGTCGGGGTTTGGTAATGAAAAACTGTTTTTT CASSPESGFGNEKLFF
NA NA TRBJ2-3 TRBV11-2 TGTGCCAGCAACTCGGGTGCAGATACGCAGTATTTT CASNSGADTQYF
TRBD2 many TRBJ2-2 TRBV2 TGTGCCAGCACATCTAGCGGGAGCCCCTCGGGGGAGCTGTTTTTT CASTSSGSPSGELFF
NA few TRBJ1-2 TRBV7-9 TGTGCCAGCAGCTTAGCCCCCGTAGGGGTGGGGGTATATGGCTACACCTTC CASSLAPVGVGVYGYTF
NA NA TRBJ2-5 TRBV4-1 TGCGCCAGCAGCCAAGACCTCCGGGGACAAGAGACCCAGTACTTC CASSQDLRGQETQYF
NA NA TRBJ2-3 TRBV5-1 TGCGCCAGCAGCGCCCGAGGGTCACGGACCACAGATACGCAGTATTTT CASSARGSRTTDTQYF
NA NA TRBJ2-5 TRBV7-6 TGTGCCAGCAGCTTAGCGGGGGGCTTAGGAGAGACCCAGTACTTC CASSLAGGLGETQYF
TRBD1 NA TRBJ1-1 TRBV5-6 TGTGCCAGCAGCTTGGACAGGGGGAGCATGAACACTGAAGCTTTCTTT CASSLDRGSMNTEAFF
NA few TRBJ1-2 TRBV5-1 TGCGCCAGCAGCTTGGGGCCGACAGGTGATTCAACTAACTATGGCTACACCTTC CASSLGPTGDSTNYGYTF
NA NA TRBJ1-1 TRBV6-5 TGTGCCAGCAGCCCGGGAGTATTGAACACTGAAGCTTTCTTT CASSPGVLNTEAFF
NA few TRBJ1-2 TRBV4-3 TGCGCCAGCAGCAATGCGGGTGGACCCTATGGCTACACCTTC CASSNAGGPYGYTF
TRBD1 NA TRBJ1-4 TRBV30 TGTGCCTGCGGGACACAGGGGGGTAATGAAAAACTGTTTTTT CACGTQGGNEKLFF
NA few TRBJ2-7 TRBV7-8 TGTGCCAGCAGCTTAGGCCCGCAGGCGTTAACGGTTGGCGAGCAGTACTTC CASSLGPQALTVGEQYF
NA many TRBJ1-1 TRBV11-2 TGTGCCAGCAGCTTAGATATGGTGAACACTGAAGCTTTCTTT CASSLDMVNTEAFF
NA few TRBJ2-7 TRBV7-2 TGTGCCAGCGGCCTACCCCAGGGGAATAACGAGCAGTACTTC CASGLPQGNNEQYF
NA NA TRBJ2-1 TRBV7-9 TGTGCCAGCAGCCGTATCCTAGGGAATGAGCAGTTCTTC CASSRILGNEQFF
NA NA TRBJ1-6 TRBV12-5 TGTGCTAGTGGTTCGCCGGCAGAGCATAATTCACCCCTCCACTTT CASGSPAEHNSPLHF
TRBD1 NA TRBJ2-7 TRBV6-1 TGTGCCAGCAGGCTTCTCCGGGACAGGGCCTACGAGCAGTACTTC CASRLLRDRAYEQYF
NA NA TRBJ2-2 TRBV11-2 TGTGCCAGCAGCTTAGAGCAGAGCACCGGGGAGCTGTTTTTT CASSLEQSTGELFF
NA NA TRBJ1-1 TRBV28 TGTGCCAGCTCGTTTATGGCAGGTATGAACACTGAAGCTTTCTTT CASSFMAGMNTEAFF
NA NA TRBJ1-1 TRBV30 TGTGCCTGGAGTGAACGGATAACGGGTGCTGAAGCTTTCTTT CAWSERITGAEAFF
NA NA TRBJ2-6 TRBV18 TGTGCCAGCTCACCCTCCGCTAGGGCCGGGGCCAACGTCCTGACTTTC CASSPSARAGANVLTF
NA NA TRBJ2-6 TRBV7-9 TGTGCCAGCAGCTTAGCGCTGACCTCTGGGGCCAACGTCCTGACTTTC CASSLALTSGANVLTF
NA NA TRBJ1-6 TRBV11-2 TGTGCCAGCAGCTTTCAGGGCTCCTATAATTCACCCCTCCACTTT CASSFQGSYNSPLHF
NA NA TRBJ1-2 TRBV28 TGTGCCAGCAGTTCTGCGACAAATTATGGCTACACCTTC CASSSATNYGYTF
NA NA TRBJ1-1 TRBV5-1 TGCGCCAGCAGCTTGGCCGGGGTGGGGACTGAAGCTTTCTTT CASSLAGVGTEAFF
NA few TRBJ1-1 TRBV7-9 TGTGCCAGCCATTTCCCGGGACCGATGAACACTGAAGCTTTCTTT CASHFPGPMNTEAFF
NA NA TRBJ2-7 TRBV7-9 TGTGCCAGCAGCTTGGCTCAGGGTCCTACCTACGAGCAGTACTTC CASSLAQGPTYEQYF
TRBD1 NA TRBJ1-5 TRBV14 TGTGCCAGCAGCCAAGAAGACAGGGAAAATCAGCCCCAGCATTTT CASSQEDRENQPQHF
NA few TRBJ1-6 TRBV6-5 TGTGCCACTTCGACCCGATATAATTCACCCCTCCACTTT CATSTRYNSPLHF
TRBD1 NA TRBJ1-6 TRBV30 TGTGCCTGGAGTCCCCGACAGGGGGCTAATTCACCCCTCCACTTT CAWSPRQGANSPLHF
NA NA TRBJ2-2 TRBV7-8 TGTGCCAGCAGCTTGACGAGGGATATAGACACCGGGGAGCTGTTTTTT CASSLTRDIDTGELFF
TRBD1 NA TRBJ1-4 TRBV2 TGTGCCAGCAGCGTGTCAGGGGGTAATGAAAAACTGTTTTTT CASSVSGGNEKLFF
NA NA TRBJ2-1 TRBV5-6 TGTGCCAGCAACCACCGGGTGCTTTACAATGAGCAGTTCTTC CASNHRVLYNEQFF
TRBD1 many TRBJ2-7 TRBV5-4 TGTGCCAGCAGCTCTCAGGGGGCTAACGCTGTCCACGAGCAGTACTTC CASSSQGANAVHEQYF
NA few TRBJ1-1 TRBV7-2 TGTGCCAGCAGCTTAGCGCGCGGGGACACTGAAGCTTTCTTT CASSLARGDTEAFF
NA NA TRBJ2-7 TRBV6-1 TGTGCCACCGCAATTCCGGGGACCTACGAGCAGTACTTC CATAIPGTYEQYF
NA NA TRBJ1-3 TRBV6-1 TGTGCCAGCAGAGATATAGCCTCTGGAAACACCATATATTTT CASRDIASGNTIYF
NA NA TRBJ2-7 TRBV9 TGTGCCAGCAGCGAGGGGGACTCCACCACGGGAGAGCAGTACTTC CASSEGDSTTGEQYF